The entry below gives a single T cell receptor (beta chain) sequence along with its context. Its target is not known. Sequenced by immunoSEQ multiplex PCR; TCRdb stores in-frame clones only, minus some. Seen here are 75,000 to 80,000 clones, around 85% observed once, and the top ten hold 0.77%. The time point here: week 23, last vaccination. Each dose delivered 300 ug of mutant IDH1 20-mer peptide subcutaneously with imiquimod. These data are taken from a study of a mutant IDH1 vaccine in newly diagnosed glioma. The material was PBMCs, obtained from a glioma patient whose treatment included an IDH1 peptide vaccine. The sequence came from a woman aged 45-65 years with glioma.

The CDR3 is CASTEGVASYNEQFF. The DNA for the CDR3 is TGTGCCAGCACCGAAGGGGTAGCGAGTTACAATGAGCAGTTCTTC. The chain links TRBV7-2 to TRBJ2-1; D may be TRBD1 or TRBD2 (5 bases each). Trimming took 7 bases from V and 4 from J, leaving 17 bases between them. The germline V gene has CDR1 SGHTA and CDR2 FQGNSA. This CDR3 region has 15 residues.